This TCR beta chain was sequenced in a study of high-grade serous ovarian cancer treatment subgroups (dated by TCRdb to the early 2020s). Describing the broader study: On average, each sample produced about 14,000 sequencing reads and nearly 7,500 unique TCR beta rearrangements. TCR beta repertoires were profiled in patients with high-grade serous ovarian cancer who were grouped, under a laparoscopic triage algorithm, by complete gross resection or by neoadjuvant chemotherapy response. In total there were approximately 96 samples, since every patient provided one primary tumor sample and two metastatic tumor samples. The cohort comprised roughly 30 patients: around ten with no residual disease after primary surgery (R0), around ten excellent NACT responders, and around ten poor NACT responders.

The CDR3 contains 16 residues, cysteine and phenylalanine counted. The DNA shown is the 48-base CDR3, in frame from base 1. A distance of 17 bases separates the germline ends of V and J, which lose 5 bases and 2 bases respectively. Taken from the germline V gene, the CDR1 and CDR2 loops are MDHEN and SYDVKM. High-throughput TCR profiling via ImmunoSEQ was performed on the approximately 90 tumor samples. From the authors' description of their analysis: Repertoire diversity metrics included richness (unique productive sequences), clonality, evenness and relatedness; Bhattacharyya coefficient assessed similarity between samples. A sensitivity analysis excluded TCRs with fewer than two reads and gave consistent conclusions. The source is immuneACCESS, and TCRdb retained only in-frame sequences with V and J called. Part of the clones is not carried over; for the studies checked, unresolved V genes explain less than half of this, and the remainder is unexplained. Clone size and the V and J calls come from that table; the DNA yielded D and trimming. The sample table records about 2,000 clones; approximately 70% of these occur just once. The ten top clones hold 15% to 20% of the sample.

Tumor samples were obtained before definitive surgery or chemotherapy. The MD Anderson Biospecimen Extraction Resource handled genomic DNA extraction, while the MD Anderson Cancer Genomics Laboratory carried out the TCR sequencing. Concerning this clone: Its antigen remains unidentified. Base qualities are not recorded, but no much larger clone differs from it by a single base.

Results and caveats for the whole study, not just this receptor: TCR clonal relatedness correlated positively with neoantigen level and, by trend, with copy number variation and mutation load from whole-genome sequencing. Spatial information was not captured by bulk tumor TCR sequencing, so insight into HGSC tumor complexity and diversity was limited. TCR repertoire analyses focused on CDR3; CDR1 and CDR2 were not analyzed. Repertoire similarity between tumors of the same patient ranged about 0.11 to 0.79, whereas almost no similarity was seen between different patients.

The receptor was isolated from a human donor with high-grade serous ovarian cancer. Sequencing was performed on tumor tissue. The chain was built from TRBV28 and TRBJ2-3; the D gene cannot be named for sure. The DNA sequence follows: TGTGCCAGCAGTCCAGAGACATTCTCGTCCACAGATACGCAGTATTTT. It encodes CASSPETFSSTDTQYF. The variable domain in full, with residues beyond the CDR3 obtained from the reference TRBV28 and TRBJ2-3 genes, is DVKVTQSSRYLVKRTGEKVFLECVQDMDHENMFWYRQDPGLGLRLIYFSYDVKMKEKGDIPEGYSVSREKKERFSLILESASTNQTSMYLCASSPETFSSTDTQYFGPGTRLTVL.